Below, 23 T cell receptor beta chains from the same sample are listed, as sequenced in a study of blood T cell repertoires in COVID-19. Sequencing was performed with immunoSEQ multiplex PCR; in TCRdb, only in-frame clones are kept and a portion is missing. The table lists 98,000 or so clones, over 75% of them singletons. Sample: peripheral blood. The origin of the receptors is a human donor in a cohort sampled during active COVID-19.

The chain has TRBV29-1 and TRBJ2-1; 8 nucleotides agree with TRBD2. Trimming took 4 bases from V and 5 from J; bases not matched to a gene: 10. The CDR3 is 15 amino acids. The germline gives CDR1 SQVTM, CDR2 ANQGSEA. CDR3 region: CSVGVREGSDNEQFF. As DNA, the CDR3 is TGCAGCGTTGGGGTCCGGGAGGGCTCAGACAATGAGCAGTTCTTC.

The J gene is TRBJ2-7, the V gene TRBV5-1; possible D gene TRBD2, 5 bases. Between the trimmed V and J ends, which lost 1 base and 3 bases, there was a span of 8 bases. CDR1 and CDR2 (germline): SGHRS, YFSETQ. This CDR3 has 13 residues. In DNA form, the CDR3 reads TGCGCCAGCAGCTTGACCCGGGGCTACGAGCAGTACTTC. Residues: CASSLTRGYEQYF.

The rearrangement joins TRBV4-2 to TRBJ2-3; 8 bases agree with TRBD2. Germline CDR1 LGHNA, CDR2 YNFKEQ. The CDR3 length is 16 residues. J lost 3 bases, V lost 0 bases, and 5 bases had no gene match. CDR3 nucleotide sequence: TGTGCCAGCAGCCAAGAAGCGGGGGCACGGACAGATACGCAGTATTTT. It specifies CASSQEAGARTDTQYF.

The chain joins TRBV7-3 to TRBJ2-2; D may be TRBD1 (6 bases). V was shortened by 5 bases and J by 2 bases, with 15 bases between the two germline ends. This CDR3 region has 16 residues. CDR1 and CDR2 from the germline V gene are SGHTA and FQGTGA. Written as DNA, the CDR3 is TGTGCCAGCAGCGCACAGGGTCGGGGAAACACCGGGGAGCTGTTTTTT. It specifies CASSAQGRGNTGELFF.

The DNA of the CDR3 is TGCGCCAGCAGCCTAGACGACAGGGGGCACTACGAGCAGTACTTC. Its translation is CASSLDDRGHYEQYF. The chain employs TRBV5-1 and TRBJ2-7; 10 bases map to TRBD1. The germline V gene encodes CDR1 SGHRS and CDR2 YFSETQ. The CDR3 loop spans 15 amino acids. V gave up 4 bases and J gave up 3 bases; unmatched junction bases: 7.

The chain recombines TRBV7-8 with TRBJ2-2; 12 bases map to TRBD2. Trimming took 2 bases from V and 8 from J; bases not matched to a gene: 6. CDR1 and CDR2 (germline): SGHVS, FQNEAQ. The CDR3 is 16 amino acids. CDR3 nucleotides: TGTGCCAGCAGCTTAAGACTAGCGGGAGCCCCTGGGGAGCTGTTTTTT. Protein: CASSLRLAGAPGELFF. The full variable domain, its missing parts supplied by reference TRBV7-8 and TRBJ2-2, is GAGVSQSPRYKVAKRGQDVALRCDPISGHVSLFWYQQALGQGPEFLTYFQNEAQLDKSGLPSDRFFAERPEGSVSTLKIQRTQQEDSAVYLCASSLRLAGAPGELFFGEGSRLTVL.

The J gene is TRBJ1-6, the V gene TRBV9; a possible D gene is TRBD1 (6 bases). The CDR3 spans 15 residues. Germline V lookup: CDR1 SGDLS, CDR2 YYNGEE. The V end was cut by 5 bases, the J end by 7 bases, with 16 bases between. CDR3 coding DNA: TGTGCCAGCAGTCGAGACGGACAGAGAAATTCACCCCTCCACTTT. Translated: CASSRDGQRNSPLHF.

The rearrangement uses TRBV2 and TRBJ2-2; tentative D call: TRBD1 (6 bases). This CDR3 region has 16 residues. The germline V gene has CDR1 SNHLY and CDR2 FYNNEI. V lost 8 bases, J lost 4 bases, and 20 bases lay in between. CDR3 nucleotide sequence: TGTGCCAGCCTATTGACGGGACATTCCTCCACCGGGGAGCTGTTTTTT. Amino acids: CASLLTGHSSTGELFF.

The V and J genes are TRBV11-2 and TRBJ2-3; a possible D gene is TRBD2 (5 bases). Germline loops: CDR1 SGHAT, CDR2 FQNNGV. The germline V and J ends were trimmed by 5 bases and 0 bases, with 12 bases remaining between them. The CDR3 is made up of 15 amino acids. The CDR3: CASSRTRGSTDTQYF. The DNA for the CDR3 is TGTGCCAGCAGCCGGACTCGGGGTAGCACAGATACGCAGTATTTT.

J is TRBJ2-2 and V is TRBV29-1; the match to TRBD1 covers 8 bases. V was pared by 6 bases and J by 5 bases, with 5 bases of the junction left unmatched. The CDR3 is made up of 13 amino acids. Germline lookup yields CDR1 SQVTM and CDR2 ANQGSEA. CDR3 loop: CSVSGTGTGELFF. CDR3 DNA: TGCAGCGTCTCCGGGACAGGTACCGGGGAGCTGTTTTTT.

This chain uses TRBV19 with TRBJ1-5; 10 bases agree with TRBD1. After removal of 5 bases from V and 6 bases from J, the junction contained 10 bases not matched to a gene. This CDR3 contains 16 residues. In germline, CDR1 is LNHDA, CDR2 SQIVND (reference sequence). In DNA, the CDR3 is TGTGCCAGTAGTCCCGGGGACAGGGGTCTAATTCAGCCCCAGCATTTT. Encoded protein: CASSPGDRGLIQPQHF.

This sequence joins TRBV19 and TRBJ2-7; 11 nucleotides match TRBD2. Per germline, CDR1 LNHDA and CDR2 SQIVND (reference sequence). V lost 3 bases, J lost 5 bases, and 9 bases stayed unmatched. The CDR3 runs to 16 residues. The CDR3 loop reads CASSIGTSGSIDEQYF. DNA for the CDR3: TGTGCCAGTAGTATCGGAACTAGCGGGAGCATTGACGAGCAGTACTTC.

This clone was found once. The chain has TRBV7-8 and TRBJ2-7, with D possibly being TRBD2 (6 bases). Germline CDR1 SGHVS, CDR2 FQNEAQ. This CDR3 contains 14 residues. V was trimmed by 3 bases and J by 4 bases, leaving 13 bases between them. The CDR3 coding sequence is TGTGCCAGCAGCTTCTCTGGAGGGAGGTACGAGCAGTACTTC. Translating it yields CASSFSGGRYEQYF. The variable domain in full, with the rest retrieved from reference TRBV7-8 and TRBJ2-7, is GAGVSQSPRYKVAKRGQDVALRCDPISGHVSLFWYQQALGQGPEFLTYFQNEAQLDKSGLPSDRFFAERPEGSVSTLKIQRTQQEDSAVYLCASSFSGGRYEQYFGPGTRLTVT.

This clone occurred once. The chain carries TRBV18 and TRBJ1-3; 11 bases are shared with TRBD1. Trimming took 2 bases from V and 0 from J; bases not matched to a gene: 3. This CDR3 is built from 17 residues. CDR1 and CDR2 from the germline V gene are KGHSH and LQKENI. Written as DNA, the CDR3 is TGTGCCAGCTCACCAGTCGGACAGGGGGCCTCTGGAAACACCATATATTTT. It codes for CASSPVGQGASGNTIYF.

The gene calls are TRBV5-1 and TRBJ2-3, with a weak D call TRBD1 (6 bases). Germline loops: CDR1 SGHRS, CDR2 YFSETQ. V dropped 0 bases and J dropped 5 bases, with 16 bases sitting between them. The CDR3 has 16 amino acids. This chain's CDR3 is CASSLDGQKHGDTQYF. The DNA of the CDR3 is TGCGCCAGCAGCTTGGACGGACAGAAGCACGGAGATACGCAGTATTTT.

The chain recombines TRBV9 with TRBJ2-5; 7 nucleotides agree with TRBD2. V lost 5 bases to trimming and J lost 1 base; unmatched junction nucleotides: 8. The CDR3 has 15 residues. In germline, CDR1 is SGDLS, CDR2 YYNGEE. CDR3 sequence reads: CASSTRGSGQETQYF. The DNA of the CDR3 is TGTGCCAGCAGTACTCGCGGGAGTGGCCAAGAGACCCAGTACTTC.

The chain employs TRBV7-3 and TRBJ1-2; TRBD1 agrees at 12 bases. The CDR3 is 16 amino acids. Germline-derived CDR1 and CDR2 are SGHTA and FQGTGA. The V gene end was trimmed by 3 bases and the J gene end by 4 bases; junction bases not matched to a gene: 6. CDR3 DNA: TGTGCCAGCAGCTTCGGGACAGGGGGCGCGGGCTATGGCTACACCTTC. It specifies CASSFGTGGAGYGYTF.

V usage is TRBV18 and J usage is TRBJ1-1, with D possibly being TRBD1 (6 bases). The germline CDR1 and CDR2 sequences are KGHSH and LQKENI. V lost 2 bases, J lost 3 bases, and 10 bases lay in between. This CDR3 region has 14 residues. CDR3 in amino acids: CASSPTSGDTEAFF. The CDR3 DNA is TGTGCCAGCTCACCAACATCAGGGGACACTGAAGCTTTCTTT.

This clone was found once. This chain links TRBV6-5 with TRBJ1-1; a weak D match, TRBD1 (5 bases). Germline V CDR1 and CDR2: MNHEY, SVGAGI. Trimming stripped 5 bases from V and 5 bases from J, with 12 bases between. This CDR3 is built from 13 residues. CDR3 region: CASSQGRRTEAFF. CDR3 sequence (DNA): TGTGCCAGCAGTCAGGGTAGACGGACTGAAGCTTTCTTT.

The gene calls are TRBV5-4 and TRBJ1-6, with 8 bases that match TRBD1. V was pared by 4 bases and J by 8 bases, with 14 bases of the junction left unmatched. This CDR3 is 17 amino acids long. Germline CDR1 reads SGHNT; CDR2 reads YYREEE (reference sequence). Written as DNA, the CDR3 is TGTGCCAGCAGCAGCGACGGACAGGGCGGAGAGGATTCACCCCTCCACTTT. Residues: CASSSDGQGGEDSPLHF.

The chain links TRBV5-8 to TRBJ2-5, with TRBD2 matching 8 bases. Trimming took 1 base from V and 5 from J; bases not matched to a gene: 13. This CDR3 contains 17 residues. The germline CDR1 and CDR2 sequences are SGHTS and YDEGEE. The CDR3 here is CASSLNRRAGVRETQYF. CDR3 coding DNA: TGTGCCAGCAGCTTGAACCGACGAGCGGGAGTACGGGAGACCCAGTACTTC.

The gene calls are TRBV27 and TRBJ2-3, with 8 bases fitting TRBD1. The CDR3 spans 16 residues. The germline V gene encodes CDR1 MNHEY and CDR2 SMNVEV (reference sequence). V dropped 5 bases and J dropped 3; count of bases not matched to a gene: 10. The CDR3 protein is CASSPLTGDHTDTQYF. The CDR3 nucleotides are TGTGCCAGCAGTCCTCTGACAGGGGATCATACAGATACGCAGTATTTT.

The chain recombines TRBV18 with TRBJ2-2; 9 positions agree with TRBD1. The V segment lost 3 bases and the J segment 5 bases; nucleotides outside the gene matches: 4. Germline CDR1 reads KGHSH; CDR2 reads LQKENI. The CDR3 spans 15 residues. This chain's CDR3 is CASSPTGGRTGELFF. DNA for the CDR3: TGTGCCAGCTCACCCACAGGGGGCCGAACCGGGGAGCTGTTTTTT.